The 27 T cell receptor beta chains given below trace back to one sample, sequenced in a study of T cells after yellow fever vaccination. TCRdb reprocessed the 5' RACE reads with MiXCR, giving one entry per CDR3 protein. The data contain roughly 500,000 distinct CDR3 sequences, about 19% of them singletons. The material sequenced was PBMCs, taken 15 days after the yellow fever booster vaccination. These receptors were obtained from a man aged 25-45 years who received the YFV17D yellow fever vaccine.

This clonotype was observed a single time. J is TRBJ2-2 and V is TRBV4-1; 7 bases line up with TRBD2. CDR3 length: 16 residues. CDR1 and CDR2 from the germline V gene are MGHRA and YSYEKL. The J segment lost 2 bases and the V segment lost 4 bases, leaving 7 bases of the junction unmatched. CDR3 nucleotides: TGCGCCAGCAGCCGGGAGGGGCACGATAACACCGGGGAGCTGTTTTTT. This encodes CASSREGHDNTGELFF.

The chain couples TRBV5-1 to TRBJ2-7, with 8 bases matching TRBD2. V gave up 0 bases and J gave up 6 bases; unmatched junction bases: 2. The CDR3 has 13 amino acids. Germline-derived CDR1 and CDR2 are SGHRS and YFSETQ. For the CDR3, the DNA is TGCGCCAGCAGCTTGGAACGGGAGGGCGAGCAGTACTTC. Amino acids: CASSLEREGEQYF. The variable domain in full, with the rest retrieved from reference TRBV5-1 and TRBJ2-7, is KAGVTQTPRYLIKTRGQQVTLSCSPISGHRSVSWYQQTPGQGLQFLFEYFSETQRNKGNFPGRFSGRQFSNSRSEMNVSTLELGDSALYLCASSLEREGEQYFGPGTRLTVT.

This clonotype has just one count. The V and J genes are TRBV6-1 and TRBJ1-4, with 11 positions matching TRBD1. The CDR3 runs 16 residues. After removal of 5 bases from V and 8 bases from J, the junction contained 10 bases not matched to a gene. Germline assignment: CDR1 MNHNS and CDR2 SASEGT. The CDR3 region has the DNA TGTGCCAGCAGTCTCCCCGGGGACAGGGGGGGCGAAAAACTGTTTTTT. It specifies CASSLPGDRGGEKLFF.

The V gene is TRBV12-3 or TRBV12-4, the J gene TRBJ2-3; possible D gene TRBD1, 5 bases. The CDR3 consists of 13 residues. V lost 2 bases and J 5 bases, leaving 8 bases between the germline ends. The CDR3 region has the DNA TGTGCCAGCAGTTTACGGACATTAGATACGCAGTATTTT. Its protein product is CASSLRTLDTQYF.

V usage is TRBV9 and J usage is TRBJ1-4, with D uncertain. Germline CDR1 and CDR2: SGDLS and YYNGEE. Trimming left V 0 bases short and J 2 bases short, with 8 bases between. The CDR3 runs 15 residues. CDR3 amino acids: CASSVVPETNEKLFF. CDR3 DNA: TGTGCCAGCAGCGTAGTGCCGGAGACTAATGAAAAACTGTTTTTT.

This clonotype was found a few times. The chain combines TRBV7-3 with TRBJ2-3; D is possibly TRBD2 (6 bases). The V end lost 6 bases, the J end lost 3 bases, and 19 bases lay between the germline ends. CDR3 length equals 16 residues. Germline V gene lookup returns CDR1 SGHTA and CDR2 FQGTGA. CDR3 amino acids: CASREEGVGGTDTQYF. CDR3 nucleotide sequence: TGTGCCAGCAGGGAAGAAGGAGTTGGGGGGACAGATACGCAGTATTTT.

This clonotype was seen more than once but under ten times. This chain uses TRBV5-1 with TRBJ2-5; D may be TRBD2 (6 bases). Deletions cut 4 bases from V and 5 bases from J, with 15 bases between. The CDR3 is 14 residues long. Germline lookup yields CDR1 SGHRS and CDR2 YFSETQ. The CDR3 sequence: CASSISGPEETQYF. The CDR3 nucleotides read TGCGCCAGCAGCATTAGCGGCCCAGAGGAGACCCAGTACTTC.

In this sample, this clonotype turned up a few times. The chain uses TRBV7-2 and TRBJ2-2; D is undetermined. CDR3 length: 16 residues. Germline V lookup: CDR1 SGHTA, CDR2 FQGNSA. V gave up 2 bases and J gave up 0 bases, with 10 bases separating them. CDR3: CASSLNGAANTGELFF. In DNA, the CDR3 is TGTGCCAGCAGCTTAAACGGAGCAGCGAACACCGGGGAGCTGTTTTTT.

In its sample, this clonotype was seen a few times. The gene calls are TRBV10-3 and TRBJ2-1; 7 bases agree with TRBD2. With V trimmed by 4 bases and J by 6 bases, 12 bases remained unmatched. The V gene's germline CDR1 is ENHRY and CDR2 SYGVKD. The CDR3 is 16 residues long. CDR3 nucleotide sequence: TGTGCCATCAGTGGGGAGGGCGGATCTACGCTCAATGAGCAGTTCTTC. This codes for CAISGEGGSTLNEQFF.

DNA of the CDR3: TGCGCCAGCTCCCGGTCCCCTTTAGCGGGAGGCCCCTACTCACAGGAGACCCAGTACTTC. Translated, it gives CASSRSPLAGGPYSQETQYF. The chain links TRBV5-1 to TRBJ2-5; TRBD2 aligns across 10 bases. Germline V CDR1 and CDR2: SGHRS, YFSETQ. V gave up 7 bases and J gave up 5 bases; unmatched junction bases: 26. The CDR3 covers 20 residues.

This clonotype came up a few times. CDR3 bases: TGCAGCGTTGGAGGGCTCGGGAGTAATGGTAGGAGGAATGAGCAGTTCTTC. This sequence encodes CSVGGLGSNGRRNEQFF. The V call is TRBV29-1, the J call TRBJ2-1; D may be TRBD2 (6 bases). V was cut by 4 bases and J by 7 bases, with 26 bases left in between. The length of the CDR3 is 17 residues. CDR1 SQVTM and CDR2 ANQGSEA come from the germline V gene.

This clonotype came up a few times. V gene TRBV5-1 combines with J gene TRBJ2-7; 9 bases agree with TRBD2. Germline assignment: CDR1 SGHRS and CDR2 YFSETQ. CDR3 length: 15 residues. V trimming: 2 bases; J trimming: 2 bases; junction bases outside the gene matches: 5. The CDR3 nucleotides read TGCGCCAGCAGCTTAAGACTAGCGGAGACCTACGAGCAGTACTTC. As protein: CASSLRLAETYEQYF. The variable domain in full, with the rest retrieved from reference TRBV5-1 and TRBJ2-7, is KAGVTQTPRYLIKTRGQQVTLSCSPISGHRSVSWYQQTPGQGLQFLFEYFSETQRNKGNFPGRFSGRQFSNSRSEMNVSTLELGDSALYLCASSLRLAETYEQYFGPGTRLTVT.

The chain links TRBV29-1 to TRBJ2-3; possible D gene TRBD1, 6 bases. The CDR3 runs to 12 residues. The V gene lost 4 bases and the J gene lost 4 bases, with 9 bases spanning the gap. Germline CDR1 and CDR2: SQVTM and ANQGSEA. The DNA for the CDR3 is TGCAGCGTTGGTGAGGGGGCAGATACGCAGTATTTT. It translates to CSVGEGADTQYF.

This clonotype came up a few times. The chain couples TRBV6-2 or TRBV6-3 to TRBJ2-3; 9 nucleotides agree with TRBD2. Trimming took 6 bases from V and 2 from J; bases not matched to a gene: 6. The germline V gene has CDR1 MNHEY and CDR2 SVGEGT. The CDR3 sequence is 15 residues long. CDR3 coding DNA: TGTGCCAGCAGCCCACTAGCGGGCCACACAGATACGCAGTATTTT. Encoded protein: CASSPLAGHTDTQYF.

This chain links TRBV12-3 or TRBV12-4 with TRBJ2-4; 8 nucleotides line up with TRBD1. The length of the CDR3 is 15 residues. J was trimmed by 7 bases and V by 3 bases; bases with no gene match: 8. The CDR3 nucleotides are TGTGCCAGCAGTTTTGGGACAGGTCTTATGAACATTCAGTACTTC. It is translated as CASSFGTGLMNIQYF.

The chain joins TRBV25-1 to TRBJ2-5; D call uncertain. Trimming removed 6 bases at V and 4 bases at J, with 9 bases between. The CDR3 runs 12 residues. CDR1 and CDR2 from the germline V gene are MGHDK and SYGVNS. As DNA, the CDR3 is TGTGCCAGCAGAAGAGTTGGAGAGACCCAGTACTTC. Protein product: CASRRVGETQYF.

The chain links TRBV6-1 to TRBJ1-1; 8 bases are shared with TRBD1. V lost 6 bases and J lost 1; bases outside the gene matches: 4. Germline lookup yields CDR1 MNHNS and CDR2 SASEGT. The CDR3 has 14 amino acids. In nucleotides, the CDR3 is TGTGCCAGCAGAACGGACAGGGCGAACACTGAAGCTTTCTTT. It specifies CASRTDRANTEAFF.

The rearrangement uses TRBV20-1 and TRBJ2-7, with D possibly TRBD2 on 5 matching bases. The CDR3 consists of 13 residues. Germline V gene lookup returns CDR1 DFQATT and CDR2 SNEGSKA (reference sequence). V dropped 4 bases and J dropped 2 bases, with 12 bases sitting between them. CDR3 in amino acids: CSATPRAAYEQYF. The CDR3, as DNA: TGCAGTGCTACCCCGCGGGCAGCCTACGAGCAGTACTTC.

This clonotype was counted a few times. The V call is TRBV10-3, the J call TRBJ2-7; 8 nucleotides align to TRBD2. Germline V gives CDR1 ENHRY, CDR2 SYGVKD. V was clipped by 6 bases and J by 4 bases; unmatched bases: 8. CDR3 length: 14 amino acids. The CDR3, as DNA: TGTGCCATCAGACCCAGCGGGAGCGGTTACGAGCAGTACTTC. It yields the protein CAIRPSGSGYEQYF.

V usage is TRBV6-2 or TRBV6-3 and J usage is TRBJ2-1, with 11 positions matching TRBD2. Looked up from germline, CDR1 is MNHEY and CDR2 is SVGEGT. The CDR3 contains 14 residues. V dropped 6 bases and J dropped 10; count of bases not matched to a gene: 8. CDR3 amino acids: CASRIAGGPREQFF. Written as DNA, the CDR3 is TGTGCCAGCAGGATAGCGGGAGGGCCACGGGAGCAGTTCTTC.

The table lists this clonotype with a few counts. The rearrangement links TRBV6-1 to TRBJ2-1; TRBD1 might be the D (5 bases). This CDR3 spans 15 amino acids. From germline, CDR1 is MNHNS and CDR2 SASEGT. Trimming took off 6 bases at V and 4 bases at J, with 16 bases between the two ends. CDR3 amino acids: CASSSPGRAYNEQFF. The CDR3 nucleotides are TGTGCCAGCAGCTCCCCAGGGCGCGCTTACAATGAGCAGTTCTTC.

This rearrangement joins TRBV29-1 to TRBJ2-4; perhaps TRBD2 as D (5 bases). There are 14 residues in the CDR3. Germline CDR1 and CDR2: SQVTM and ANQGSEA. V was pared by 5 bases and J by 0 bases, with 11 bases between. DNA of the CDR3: TGCAGCGTTCGCATCGGACTAGCCAAAAACATTCAGTACTTC. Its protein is CSVRIGLAKNIQYF.

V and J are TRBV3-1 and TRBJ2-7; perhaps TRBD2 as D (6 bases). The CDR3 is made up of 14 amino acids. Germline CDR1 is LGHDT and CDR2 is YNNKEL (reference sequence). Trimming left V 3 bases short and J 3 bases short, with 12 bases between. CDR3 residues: CASSHGMRGYEQYF. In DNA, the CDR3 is TGTGCCAGCAGCCACGGGATGCGGGGCTACGAGCAGTACTTC.

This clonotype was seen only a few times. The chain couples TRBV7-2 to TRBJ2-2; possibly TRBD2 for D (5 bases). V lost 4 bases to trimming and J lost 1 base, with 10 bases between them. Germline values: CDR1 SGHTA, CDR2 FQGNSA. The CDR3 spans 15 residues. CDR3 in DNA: TGTGCCAGCAGCTCTACTAGGTTGAACACCGGGGAGCTGTTTTTT. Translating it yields CASSSTRLNTGELFF.

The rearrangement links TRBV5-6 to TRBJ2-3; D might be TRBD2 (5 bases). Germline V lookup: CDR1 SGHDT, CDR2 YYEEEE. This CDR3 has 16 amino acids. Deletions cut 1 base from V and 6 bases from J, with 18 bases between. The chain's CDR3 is CASSLSWEPPRDTQYF. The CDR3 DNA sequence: TGTGCCAGCAGCTTGTCGTGGGAGCCCCCGAGGGATACGCAGTATTTT.

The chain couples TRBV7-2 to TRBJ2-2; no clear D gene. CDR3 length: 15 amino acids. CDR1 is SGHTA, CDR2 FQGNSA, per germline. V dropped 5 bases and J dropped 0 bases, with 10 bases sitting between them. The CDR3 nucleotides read TGTGCCAGCAGCGACAACACAGCGAACACCGGGGAGCTGTTTTTT. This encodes CASSDNTANTGELFF.

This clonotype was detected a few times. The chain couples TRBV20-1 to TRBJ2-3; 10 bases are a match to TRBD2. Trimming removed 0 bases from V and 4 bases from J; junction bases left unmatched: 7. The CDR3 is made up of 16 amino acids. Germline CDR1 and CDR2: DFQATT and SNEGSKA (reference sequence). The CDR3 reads CSARDSGRFIADTQYF. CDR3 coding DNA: TGCAGTGCTAGAGATAGCGGGAGGTTTATTGCAGATACGCAGTATTTT.